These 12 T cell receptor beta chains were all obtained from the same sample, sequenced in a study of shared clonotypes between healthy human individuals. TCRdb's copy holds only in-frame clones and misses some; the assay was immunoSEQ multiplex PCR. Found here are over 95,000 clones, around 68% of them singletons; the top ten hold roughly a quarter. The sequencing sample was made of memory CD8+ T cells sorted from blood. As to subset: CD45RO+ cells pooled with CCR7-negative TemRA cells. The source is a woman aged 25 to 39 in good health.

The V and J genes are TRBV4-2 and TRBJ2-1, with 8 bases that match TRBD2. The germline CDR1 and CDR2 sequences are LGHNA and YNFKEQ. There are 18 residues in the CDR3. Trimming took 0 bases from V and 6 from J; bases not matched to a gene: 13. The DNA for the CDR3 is TGTGCCAGCAGCCAAGAGAGAGCGGGAGTTATGGGTTTCAATGAGCAGTTCTTC. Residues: CASSQERAGVMGFNEQFF.

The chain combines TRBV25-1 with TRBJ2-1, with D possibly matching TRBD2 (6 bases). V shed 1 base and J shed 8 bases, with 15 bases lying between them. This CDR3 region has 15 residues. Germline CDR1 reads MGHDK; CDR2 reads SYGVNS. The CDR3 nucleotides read TGTGCCAGCAGTGAATTGCGGGAAGCCGGGGATGAGCAGTTCTTC. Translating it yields CASSELREAGDEQFF.

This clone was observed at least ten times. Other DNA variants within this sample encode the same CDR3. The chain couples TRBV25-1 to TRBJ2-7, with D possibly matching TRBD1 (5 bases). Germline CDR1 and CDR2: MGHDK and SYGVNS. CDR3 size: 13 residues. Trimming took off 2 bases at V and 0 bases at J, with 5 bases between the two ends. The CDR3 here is CASSEQGSYEQYF. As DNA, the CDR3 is TGTGCCAGCAGTGAACAGGGCTCCTACGAGCAGTACTTC.

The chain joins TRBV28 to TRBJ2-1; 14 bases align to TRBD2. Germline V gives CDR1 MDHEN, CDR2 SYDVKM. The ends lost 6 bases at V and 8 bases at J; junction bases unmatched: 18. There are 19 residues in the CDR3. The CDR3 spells CASSPGLAGGAHKQYEQFF. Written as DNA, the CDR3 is TGTGCCAGCAGCCCTGGACTAGCGGGAGGTGCCCACAAACAATATGAGCAGTTCTTC.

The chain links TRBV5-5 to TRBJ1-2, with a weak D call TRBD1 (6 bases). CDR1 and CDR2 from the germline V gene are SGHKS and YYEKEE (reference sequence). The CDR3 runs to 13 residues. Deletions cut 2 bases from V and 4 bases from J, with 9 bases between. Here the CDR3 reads CASSLGGLYGYTF. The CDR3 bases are TGTGCCAGCAGCTTAGGGGGGCTCTATGGCTACACCTTC.

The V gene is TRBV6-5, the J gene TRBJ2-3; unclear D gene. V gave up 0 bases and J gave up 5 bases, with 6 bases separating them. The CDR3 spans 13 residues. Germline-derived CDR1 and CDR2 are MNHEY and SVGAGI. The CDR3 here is CASSYSVVDTQYF. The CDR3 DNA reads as TGTGCCAGCAGTTACTCGGTTGTAGATACGCAGTATTTT.

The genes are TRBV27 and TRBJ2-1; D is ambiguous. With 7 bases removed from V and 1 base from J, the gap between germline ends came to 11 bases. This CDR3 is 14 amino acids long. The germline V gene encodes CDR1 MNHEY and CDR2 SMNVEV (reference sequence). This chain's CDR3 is CASTLGSSYNEQFF. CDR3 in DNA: TGTGCCAGCACTCTGGGGTCATCCTACAATGAGCAGTTCTTC.

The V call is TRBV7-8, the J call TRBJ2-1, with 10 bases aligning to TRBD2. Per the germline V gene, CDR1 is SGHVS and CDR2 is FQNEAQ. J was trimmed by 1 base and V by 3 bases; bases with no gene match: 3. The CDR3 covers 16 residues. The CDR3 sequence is CASSFPSGRSYNEQFF. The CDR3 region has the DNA TGTGCCAGCAGCTTCCCTAGCGGGAGATCCTACAATGAGCAGTTCTTC.

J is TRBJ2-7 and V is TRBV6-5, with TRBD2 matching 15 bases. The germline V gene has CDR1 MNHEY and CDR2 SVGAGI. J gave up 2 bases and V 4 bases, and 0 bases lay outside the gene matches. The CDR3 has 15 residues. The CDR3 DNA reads TGTGCCAGCAGTTGGACTAGCGGGAGGGCCTACGAGCAGTACTTC. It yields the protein CASSWTSGRAYEQYF.

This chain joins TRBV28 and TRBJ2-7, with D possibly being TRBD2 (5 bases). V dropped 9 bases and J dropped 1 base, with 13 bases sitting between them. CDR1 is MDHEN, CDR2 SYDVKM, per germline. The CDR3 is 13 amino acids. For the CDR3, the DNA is TGTGCCAGTCGCAACGGGGTATCCTACGAGCAGTACTTC. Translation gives CASRNGVSYEQYF.

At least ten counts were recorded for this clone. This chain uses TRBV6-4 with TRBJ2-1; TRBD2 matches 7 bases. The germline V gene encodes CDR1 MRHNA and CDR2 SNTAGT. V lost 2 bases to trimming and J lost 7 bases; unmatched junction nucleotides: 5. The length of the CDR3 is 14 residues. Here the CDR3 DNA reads TGTGCCAGCAGTGACGGGGACGGGAGGAATGAGCAGTTCTTC. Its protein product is CASSDGDGRNEQFF.

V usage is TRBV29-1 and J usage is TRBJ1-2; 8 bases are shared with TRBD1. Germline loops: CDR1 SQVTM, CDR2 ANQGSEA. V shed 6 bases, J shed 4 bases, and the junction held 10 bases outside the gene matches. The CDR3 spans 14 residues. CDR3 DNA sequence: TGCAGCGTGCCCCGACAGGGGCGCCTCTATGGCTACACCTTC. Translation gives CSVPRQGRLYGYTF.